This TCR beta chain was recovered during a study of T cells in localized non-small cell lung cancer. The CDR3 is 15 amino acids. Germline CDR1 is SGHNT and CDR2 is YENEEA. V lost 7 bases to trimming and J lost 0 bases, with 12 bases between them. Clones were sequenced by immunoSEQ multiplex PCR, and TCRdb holds only the in-frame ones, with some missing. The table shows 10,000 to 13,000 clones, with 40% to 55% occurring only once. By sample fraction, this clone is large. The antigen remains undetermined. Study outcomes and limitations: Higher blood T cell density went with longer overall survival. Owing to sequencing of a solitary tumor region, heterogeneity cannot be discounted. Turning up in adjacent lung were a median approximately 57 of the top 100 tumor clones. Highest T cell clonality was seen in uninvolved adjacent lung, surpassing that measured in tumor.

The chain combines TRBV11-3 with TRBJ1-4, with D possibly matching TRBD1 (5 bases). The source is a woman aged 40-69 years with stage II squamous cell lung carcinoma. The material sequenced was lymph node tissue, taken before any cancer treatment. For the CDR3, the DNA is TGTGCCAGCACACCATCACAGGCAACTAATGAAAAACTGTTTTTT. It yields the protein CASTPSQATNEKLFF.